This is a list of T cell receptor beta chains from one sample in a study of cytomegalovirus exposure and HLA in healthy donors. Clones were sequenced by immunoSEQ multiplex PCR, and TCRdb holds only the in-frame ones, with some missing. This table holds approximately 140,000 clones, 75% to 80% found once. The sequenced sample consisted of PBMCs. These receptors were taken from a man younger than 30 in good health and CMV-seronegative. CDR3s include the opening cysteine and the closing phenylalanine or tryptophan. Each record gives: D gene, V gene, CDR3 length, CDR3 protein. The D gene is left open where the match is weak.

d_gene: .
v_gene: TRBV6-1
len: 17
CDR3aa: CASSEDSVGLASYEQYF

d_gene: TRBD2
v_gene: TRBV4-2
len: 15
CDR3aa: CASSQVRGLVLEQYF

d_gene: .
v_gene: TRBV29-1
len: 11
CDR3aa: CSVRVGETQYF

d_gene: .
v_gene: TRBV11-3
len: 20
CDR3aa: CASSPLSAGTHFSGANVLTF

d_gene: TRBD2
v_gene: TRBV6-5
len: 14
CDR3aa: CASSFNSGSNEQFF

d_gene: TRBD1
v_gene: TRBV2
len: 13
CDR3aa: CASSEEGGDGYTF

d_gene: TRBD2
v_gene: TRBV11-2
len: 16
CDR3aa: CASRPSEGRESDEQFF

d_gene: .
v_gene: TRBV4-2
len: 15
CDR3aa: CASSQVSTSTDTQYF

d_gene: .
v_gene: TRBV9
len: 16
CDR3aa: CASSAGSGTSNYEQYF

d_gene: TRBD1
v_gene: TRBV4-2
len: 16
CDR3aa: CASSQSWTGGKYGYTF

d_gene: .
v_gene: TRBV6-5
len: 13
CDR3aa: CASSLGLDHEQFF

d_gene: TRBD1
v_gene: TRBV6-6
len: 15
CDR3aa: CASLSWGQGPYEQYF

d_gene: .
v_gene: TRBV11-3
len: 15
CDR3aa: CASSLANSVIYGYTF

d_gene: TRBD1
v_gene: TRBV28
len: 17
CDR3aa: CASSFRAGGGTNEKLFF

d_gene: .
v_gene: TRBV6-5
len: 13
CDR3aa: CASSPQVSYEQYF

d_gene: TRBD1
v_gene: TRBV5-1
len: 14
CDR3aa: CASRPGTASYEQYF

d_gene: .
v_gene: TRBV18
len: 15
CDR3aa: CASSPNGAANTEAFF

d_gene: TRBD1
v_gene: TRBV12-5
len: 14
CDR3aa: CASGPLGGWQTQYF

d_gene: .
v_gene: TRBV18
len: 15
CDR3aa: CASSPSGPSTDTQYF

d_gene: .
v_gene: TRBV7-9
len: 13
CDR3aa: CASSLTAPGTQYF

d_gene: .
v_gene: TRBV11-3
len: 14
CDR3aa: CASSLDPSGNTIYF

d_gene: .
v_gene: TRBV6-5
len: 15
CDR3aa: CASSGGTATNEKLFF

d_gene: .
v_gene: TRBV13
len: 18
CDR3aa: CASSLGLSRRNLRAPLHF

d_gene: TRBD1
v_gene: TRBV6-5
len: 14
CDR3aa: CASSRQGGSQPQHF

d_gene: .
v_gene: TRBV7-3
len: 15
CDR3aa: CASSLGGGAEETQYF

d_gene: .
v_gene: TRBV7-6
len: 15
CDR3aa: CASSLTTPAAGTQYF

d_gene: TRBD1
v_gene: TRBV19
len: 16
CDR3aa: CASSISGTGLDYEQYF

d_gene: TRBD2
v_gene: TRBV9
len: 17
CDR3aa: CASSVDATASGGGEQFF